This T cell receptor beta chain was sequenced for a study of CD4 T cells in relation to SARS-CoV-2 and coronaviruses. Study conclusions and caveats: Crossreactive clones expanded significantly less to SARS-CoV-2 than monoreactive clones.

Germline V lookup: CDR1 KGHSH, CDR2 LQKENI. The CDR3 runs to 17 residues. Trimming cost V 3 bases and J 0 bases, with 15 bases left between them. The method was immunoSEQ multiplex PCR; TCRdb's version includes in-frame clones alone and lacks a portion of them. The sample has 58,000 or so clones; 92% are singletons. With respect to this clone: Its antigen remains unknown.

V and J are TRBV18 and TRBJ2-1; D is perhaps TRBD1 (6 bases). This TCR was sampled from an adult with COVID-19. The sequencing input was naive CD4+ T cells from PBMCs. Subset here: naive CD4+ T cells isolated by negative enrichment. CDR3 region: CASSPGAGASSYNEQFF. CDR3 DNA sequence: TGTGCCAGCTCACCGGGGGCAGGGGCAAGCTCCTACAATGAGCAGTTCTTC.